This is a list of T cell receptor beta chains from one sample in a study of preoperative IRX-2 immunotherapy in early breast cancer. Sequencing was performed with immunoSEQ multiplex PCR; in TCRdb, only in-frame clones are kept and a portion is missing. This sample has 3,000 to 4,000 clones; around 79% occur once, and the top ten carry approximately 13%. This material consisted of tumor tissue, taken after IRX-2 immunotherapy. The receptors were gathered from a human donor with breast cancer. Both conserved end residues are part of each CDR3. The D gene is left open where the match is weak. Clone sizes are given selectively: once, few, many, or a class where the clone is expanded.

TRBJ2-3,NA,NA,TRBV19,TGTGCCAGTAGCCTAGATTCCCGAGAGTCAGGGATAACAGATACGCAGTATTTT,CASSLDSRESGITDTQYF
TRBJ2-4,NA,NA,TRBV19,TGTGCCTCGCGACAGGCCAGGGGGAGGAACATTCAGTACTTC,CASRQARGRNIQYF
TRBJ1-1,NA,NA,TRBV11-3,TGTGCCAGCAGCTTAGGGGGGACTAACACTGAAGCTTTCTTT,CASSLGGTNTEAFF
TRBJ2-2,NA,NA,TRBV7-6,TGTGCCAGCAGATCCGGGAGTGACACCGGGGAGCTGTTTTTT,CASRSGSDTGELFF
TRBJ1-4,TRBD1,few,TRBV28,TGTGCCAGCAGGGAACAGGGGAGGAATGAAAAACTGTTTTTT,CASREQGRNEKLFF
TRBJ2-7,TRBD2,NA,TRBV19,TGTGCCAGTCAACCTATAGCGGGAGAGTTTTACGAGCAGTACTTC,CASQPIAGEFYEQYF
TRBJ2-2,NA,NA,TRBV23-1,TGCGCCAGCAGCCCCGTGGGGGGCACCGCGAACACCGGGGAGCTGTTTTTT,CASSPVGGTANTGELFF
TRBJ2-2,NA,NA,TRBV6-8,TGTGCCTCACTCGGTGGCGGGGATCTCACCGGGGAGCTGTTTTTT,CASLGGGDLTGELFF
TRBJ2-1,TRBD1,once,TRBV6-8,TGTGCCAGCGTTCCCGACAGGGGCGTCGGCGAGCAGTTCTTC,CASVPDRGVGEQFF
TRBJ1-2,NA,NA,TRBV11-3,TGTGCCAGCAGCTTGGAAACAGTTAACTATGGCTACACCTTC,CASSLETVNYGYTF
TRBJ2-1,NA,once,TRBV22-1,TGTGCCAGCAGTTTCAGGGGGAGCTCCTACAATGAGCAGTTCTTC,CASSFRGSSYNEQFF
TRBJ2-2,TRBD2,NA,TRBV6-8,TGTGCCAGCAGTCACCGGCGGACTAGCGGGGGAGAACTTTACACCGGGGAGCTGTTTTTT,CASSHRRTSGGELYTGELFF
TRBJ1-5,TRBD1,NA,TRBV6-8,TGTGCCAGCGTTGTAGGGACAGGGCTCTATAGCAATCAGCCCCAGCATTTT,CASVVGTGLYSNQPQHF
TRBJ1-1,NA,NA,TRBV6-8,TGTGCCAGCCTGTTTCTCCGGACAGCTGAAGCTTTCTTT,CASLFLRTAEAFF
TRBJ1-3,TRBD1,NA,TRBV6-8,TGTGCCAGCAAGGCCCTGGCGACAGGGACCTCTGGAAACACCATATATTTT,CASKALATGTSGNTIYF
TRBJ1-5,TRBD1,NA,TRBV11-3,TGTGCCAGCAGCTTAGATGGGGGACAGGTAGAAGGTCAGCCCCAGCATTTT,CASSLDGGQVEGQPQHF
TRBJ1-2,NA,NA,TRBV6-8,TGTGCCAGTTACGAAGGGGGCTATGGCTACACCTTC,CASYEGGYGYTF
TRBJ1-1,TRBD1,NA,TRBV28,TGTGCCAGCAGTTTAGTACAGGGGGCGCTTAGGGCTTTCTTT,CASSLVQGALRAFF
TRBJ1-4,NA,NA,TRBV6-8,TGTGCCAGCAGTACGAGGGGAGATGGGCCAACTAATGAAAAACTGTTTTTT,CASSTRGDGPTNEKLFF
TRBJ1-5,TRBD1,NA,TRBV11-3,TGTGCCAGCAGCTTCGGGTGGGACAGGGGCAATCAGCCCCAGCATTTT,CASSFGWDRGNQPQHF
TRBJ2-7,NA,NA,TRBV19,TGTGCCAGTAGTATAGGTTCAGGGATGGGCTACGAGCAGTACTTC,CASSIGSGMGYEQYF
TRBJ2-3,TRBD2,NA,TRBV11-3,TGTGCCAGCAGCTTAGATTCAGAACTAGCGGGATTCGCAGATACGCAGTATTTT,CASSLDSELAGFADTQYF
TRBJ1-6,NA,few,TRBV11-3,TGTGCCAGCAGGCCAACCTCAGGGAATTCACCCCTCCACTTT,CASRPTSGNSPLHF
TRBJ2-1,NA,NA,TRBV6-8,TGTGCCATCAGTGCTGGGGAATCCTACAATGAGCAGTTCTTC,CAISAGESYNEQFF
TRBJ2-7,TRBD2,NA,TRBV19,TGTGCCAGTAGTCTACTCGGGGGGAGAGCCGACGAGCAGTACTTC,CASSLLGGRADEQYF
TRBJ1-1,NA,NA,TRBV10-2,TGCGCCAGTGCCTCACCATTGGGGAGGCCTGAAGCTTTCTTT,CASASPLGRPEAFF
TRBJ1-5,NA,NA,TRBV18,TGTGCCAGCTCACTAACCATCAATCAGCCCCAGCATTTT,CASSLTINQPQHF
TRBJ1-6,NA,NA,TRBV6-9,TGTGCCAGCAGTGAGGGGATCGGATATAATTCACCCCTCCACTTT,CASSEGIGYNSPLHF
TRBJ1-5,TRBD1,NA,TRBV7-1,TGTGCCAGCAGCTTAGTGGGGACAGGGAATCAGCCCCAGCATTTT,CASSLVGTGNQPQHF
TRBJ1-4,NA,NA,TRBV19,TGTGCCACCAGGGACGGAAAAAATGAAAAACTGTTTTTT,CATRDGKNEKLFF
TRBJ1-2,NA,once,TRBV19,TGTGCCAGTAGTATTTCGGCAAACAGGCGAAGGCGGTATGGCTACACCTTC,CASSISANRRRRYGYTF
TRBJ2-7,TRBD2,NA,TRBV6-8,TGTGCCAGCAGTTCCCCCTCAGCGGGGGCTACCAACGAGCAGTACTTC,CASSSPSAGATNEQYF
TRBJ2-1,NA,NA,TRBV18,TGTGCCAGCTCACCTAATATGGACTTCTACAATGAGCAGTTCTTC,CASSPNMDFYNEQFF
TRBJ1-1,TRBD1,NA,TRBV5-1,TGCGCCAGCAGCTTCGGGACAGGGGGTAAGAACACTGAAGCTTTCTTT,CASSFGTGGKNTEAFF
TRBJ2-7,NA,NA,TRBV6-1,TGTGCCAGCAGTGAAGGGGTTCTGAGGGAGCAGTACTTC,CASSEGVLREQYF
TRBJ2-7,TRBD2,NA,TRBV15,TGTGCCACCAGCCTCTCCGGGACTAGCGGCGAGCAGTACTTC,CATSLSGTSGEQYF
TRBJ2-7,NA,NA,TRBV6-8,TGTGCCAGCAGTAAAATACAGTCTTACGAGCAGTACTTC,CASSKIQSYEQYF
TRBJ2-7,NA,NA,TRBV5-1,TGCGCCAGCAGCTTGAGACCTGGGTCCCTGGAAACCTACGAGCAGTACTTC,CASSLRPGSLETYEQYF
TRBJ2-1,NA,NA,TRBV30,TGTGCCTGGAGGGGGGCTTCGGGTAGCAATGAGCAGTTCTTC,CAWRGASGSNEQFF
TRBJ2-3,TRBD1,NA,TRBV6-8,TGTGCCAGCAGGGACAGGGCAGCAGATACGCAGTATTTT,CASRDRAADTQYF
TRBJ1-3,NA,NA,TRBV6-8,TGTGCCAGCAGTTACTCAGGGAAAGGTGGAAACACCATATATTTT,CASSYSGKGGNTIYF
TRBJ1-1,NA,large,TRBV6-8,TGTGCCAGCAGTGATATTAGTCGGGGGCTCATGAACACTGAAGCTTTCTTT,CASSDISRGLMNTEAFF
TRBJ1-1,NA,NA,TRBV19,TGTGCCAGTAGTGTACAGGGAAGAGGCACTGAAGCTTTCTTT,CASSVQGRGTEAFF
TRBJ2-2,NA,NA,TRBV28,TGTGCCAGCAGTAGTTACTCGACGAACACCGGGGAGCTGTTTTTT,CASSSYSTNTGELFF
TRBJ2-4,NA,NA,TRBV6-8,TGTGCCATCAGTGACTCCCCGGGAAAAAACATTCAGTACTTC,CAISDSPGKNIQYF